This T cell receptor (beta chain) emerged from a study of blood T cell repertoires in COVID-19. For the study at large: There were acute and convalescent COVID-19 samples, and they came from the United States, Italy and Spain.

CDR3 length equals 13 residues. Trimming shortened V by 4 bases and J by 6 bases, and 13 bases separated the two germline ends. Under the authors' procedure: By means of reference gene primer amplification, nucleated cell counts were estimated. The protocol was immunoSEQ multiplex PCR, while the TCRdb copy is restricted to in-frame clones and leaves out a portion. V and J calls and clone size come straight from that table; D and trimming were deduced from the DNA. The top ten hold 5% to 6.5% of the sample, which has some 190,000 clones, 84% seen once. This sequence originates from a woman aged 65 to 85 with active or convalescent COVID-19. Sequenced material: peripheral blood. The chain uses TRBV12-3 or TRBV12-4 and TRBJ2-7, with TRBD1 as a possible D gene (5 bases). Here the CDR3 reads CASSSLLRGEQYF. For the CDR3, the DNA is TGTGCCAGCAGTTCCCTCCTTAGGGGCGAGCAGTACTTC.